This T cell receptor beta chain was documented in a study of T cell changes during pregnancy in multiple sclerosis. The method was immunoSEQ multiplex PCR; TCRdb's version includes in-frame clones alone and lacks a portion of them. The table records 40,000 to 60,000 clones, about 91% of them present only once. Germline-derived CDR1 and CDR2 are SGHDN and FVKESK. This CDR3 contains 16 residues. V was pared by 4 bases and J by 1 base, with 7 bases of the junction left unmatched. This TCR came from a female donor with multiple sclerosis, enrolled in a pregnancy study. V and J are TRBV14 and TRBJ2-1; 7 bases are a match to TRBD1. The source material was peripheral blood, sampled after pregnancy. CDR3 coding DNA: TGTGCCAGCAGCCTAATTCGACAGGGATCCTACAATGAGCAGTTCTTC. Translated: CASSLIRQGSYNEQFF. Filled out from reference TRBV14 and TRBJ2-1, the complete variable domain reads EAGVTQFPSHSVIEKGQTVTLRCDPISGHDNLYWYRRVMGKEIKFLLHFVKESKQDESGMPNNRFLAERTGGTYSTLKVQPAELEDSGVYFCASSLIRQGSYNEQFFGPGTRLTVL.